The 26 T cell receptor beta chains given below trace back to one sample, sequenced in a study of control samples from healthy donors and cancer patients. This table comes from immunoSEQ multiplex PCR, and its TCRdb copy is limited to in-frame clones, with some not included. The table has about 63,000 clones, approximately 85% seen once. The sequenced material came from blood. These receptors originate from a man aged 35 to 55 in good health.

The genes are TRBV24-1 and TRBJ1-2; D is ambiguous. V was clipped by 3 bases and J by 2 bases, with 6 bases between them. CDR3 length equals 13 residues. Looked up from germline, CDR1 is KGHDR and CDR2 is SFDVKD. The CDR3 nucleotides read TGTGCCACCAGTGATAGGGCCAACTATGGCTACACCTTC. Protein product: CATSDRANYGYTF.

The V gene is TRBV5-4, the J gene TRBJ2-5; 13 positions agree with TRBD2. The CDR3 totals 15 residues. Losses at the gene ends were 4 bases for V and 11 bases for J; bases not matched to a gene: 11. Germline CDR1 and CDR2: SGHNT and YYREEE (reference sequence). DNA for the CDR3: TGTGCCAGCAGCCCTCGGGGACTAGCGGGATCGGAGCAGTACTTC. The encoded protein is CASSPRGLAGSEQYF.

V and J are TRBV9 and TRBJ2-3; D call uncertain. Germline values: CDR1 SGDLS, CDR2 YYNGEE. V dropped 0 bases and J dropped 2 bases, with 7 bases sitting between them. The CDR3 spans 14 residues. For the CDR3, the DNA is TGTGCCAGCAGCGTAGGTGTCCCCACAGATACGCAGTATTTT. Translated, it gives CASSVGVPTDTQYF. Combining the CDR3 with reference TRBV9 and TRBJ2-3 gives the whole variable domain DSGVTQTPKHLITATGQRVTLRCSPRSGDLSVYWYQQSLDQGLQFLIQYYNGEERAKGNILERFSAQQFPDLHSELNLSSLELGDSALYFCASSVGVPTDTQYFGPGTRLTVL.

This chain uses TRBV7-9 with TRBJ1-5; no firm D call. V lost 1 base to trimming and J lost 12 bases, with 7 bases between them. CDR1 and CDR2 from the germline V gene are SEHNR and FQNEAQ (reference sequence). CDR3 length: 11 residues. CDR3 residues: CASSLGRYQHF. In nucleotides, the CDR3 is TGTGCCAGCAGCTTAGGGAGGTACCAGCATTTT.

The chain combines TRBV2 with TRBJ2-3; 8 bases are shared with TRBD1. CDR3 size: 15 residues. Germline CDR1 SNHLY, CDR2 FYNNEI. V shed 4 bases and J 2 bases; nucleotides not matched to a gene: 5. CDR3 sequence (DNA): TGTGCCAGCAGTGCATACAGGGGGTCCACAGATACGCAGTATTTT. Translation: CASSAYRGSTDTQYF.

The chain uses TRBV4-3 and TRBJ1-1; possible D gene TRBD1, 5 bases. The CDR3 consists of 15 residues. CDR1 is LGHNA, CDR2 YSLEER, per germline. V gave up 1 base and J gave up 4 bases, with 13 bases separating them. The CDR3 sequence: CASSQGNQGITEAFF. As DNA, the CDR3 is TGCGCCAGCAGCCAAGGTAATCAGGGAATCACTGAAGCTTTCTTT.

The V and J genes are TRBV4-1 and TRBJ2-4; the D gene is possibly TRBD2 (5 bases). Germline loops: CDR1 MGHRA, CDR2 YSYEKL. V lost 1 base to trimming and J lost 0 bases, with 10 bases between them. The CDR3 has 16 residues. The CDR3 DNA sequence: TGCGCCAGCAGCCAAGCCAGCGGACTAGCCAAAAACATTCAGTACTTC. Its translation is CASSQASGLAKNIQYF.

The chain links TRBV24-1 to TRBJ2-3, with TRBD2 identical over 10 bases. In germline, CDR1 is KGHDR, CDR2 SFDVKD. The CDR3 runs 17 residues. With V trimmed by 2 bases and J by 6 bases, 10 bases remained unmatched. The CDR3 coding sequence is TGTGCCACCAGTGATTCTACTAGCGGGGCTCAGATGGATACGCAGTATTTT. Protein product: CATSDSTSGAQMDTQYF.

The rearrangement joins TRBV28 to TRBJ1-1, with unresolved D. The CDR3 runs 14 residues. Germline values: CDR1 MDHEN, CDR2 SYDVKM. V was cut by 6 bases and J by 0 bases, with 11 bases left in between. CDR3: CASSAQPMNTEAFF. DNA of the CDR3: TGTGCCAGCAGCGCACAGCCTATGAACACTGAAGCTTTCTTT.

The chain is built from TRBV6-5 and TRBJ2-1; 9 bases are a match to TRBD2. The J segment lost 7 bases and the V segment lost 6 bases, leaving 10 bases of the junction unmatched. CDR3 length: 15 residues. Germline V gives CDR1 MNHEY, CDR2 SVGAGI. Written as DNA, the CDR3 is TGTGCCAGCAGGTCCATAGCGGGAGTACGGAATGAGCAGTTCTTC. It yields the protein CASRSIAGVRNEQFF.

This clone is a singleton in its sample. The rearrangement uses TRBV7-3 and TRBJ1-2; 8 nucleotides agree with TRBD1. Germline lookup yields CDR1 SGHTA and CDR2 FQGTGA. V gave up 6 bases and J gave up 4 bases; unmatched junction bases: 10. The length of the CDR3 is 15 residues. CDR3 protein: CASRVRDRRGYGYTF. CDR3 in DNA: TGTGCCAGCAGAGTCCGGGACAGGAGAGGCTATGGCTACACCTTC.

This sequence joins TRBV9 and TRBJ1-6; perhaps TRBD1 as D (6 bases). V was pared by 2 bases and J by 10 bases, with 22 bases between. CDR1 SGDLS and CDR2 YYNGEE come from the germline V gene. The CDR3 sequence is 17 residues long. CDR3: CASSVTDSLSATSPLHF. The CDR3 DNA reads as TGTGCCAGCAGCGTTACGGACAGTCTATCAGCAACGTCACCCCTCCACTTT.

The chain employs TRBV28 and TRBJ1-5; TRBD1 might be the D (6 bases). V dropped 8 bases and J dropped 8 bases, with 22 bases sitting between them. Looked up from germline, CDR1 is MDHEN and CDR2 is SYDVKM. CDR3 length: 15 residues. DNA for the CDR3: TGTGCCAGCCACAAACAGGGCCTCCTCGGGGAGCCCCAGCATTTT. This codes for CASHKQGLLGEPQHF. Using reference TRBV28 and TRBJ1-5 for the parts outside the CDR3, the full variable domain is DVKVTQSSRYLVKRTGEKVFLECVQDMDHENMFWYRQDPGLGLRLIYFSYDVKMKEKGDIPEGYSVSREKKERFSLILESASTNQTSMYLCASHKQGLLGEPQHFGDGTRLSIL.

The genes are TRBV11-2 and TRBJ2-5, with 8 bases that match TRBD2. V lost 5 bases to trimming and J lost 5 bases; unmatched junction nucleotides: 7. This CDR3 is built from 14 residues. Looked up from germline, CDR1 is SGHAT and CDR2 is FQNNGV. The CDR3 region has the DNA TGTGCCAGCAGCCCACCCCGGGGGGGGGAGACCCAGTACTTC. This gives the protein CASSPPRGGETQYF.

This clone has just one count. V is TRBV18 and J is TRBJ2-5; unclear D gene. V gave up 1 base and J gave up 1 base, with 7 bases separating them. The CDR3 is made up of 14 amino acids. The V gene's germline CDR1 is KGHSH and CDR2 LQKENI. The CDR3 sequence is CASSPQAGQETQYF. Written as DNA, the CDR3 is TGTGCCAGCTCACCACAGGCCGGCCAAGAGACCCAGTACTTC.

This chain connects TRBV2 to TRBJ1-3; perhaps TRBD1 as D (6 bases). The germline CDR1 and CDR2 sequences are SNHLY and FYNNEI. Trimming pared 7 bases from V and 0 bases from J, leaving 22 bases between. This CDR3 has 18 amino acids. Written as DNA, the CDR3 is TGTGCCAGCACCCCTTGGGGGGCGAGGACTGTCTCTGGAAACACCATATATTTT. It is translated as CASTPWGARTVSGNTIYF.

This clone was seen more than once but under ten times. The chain is built from TRBV9 and TRBJ2-7; D is unresolved. CDR1 is SGDLS, CDR2 YYNGEE, per germline. V was clipped by 0 bases and J by 5 bases, with 9 bases between them. The CDR3 extends over 13 amino acids. The CDR3 loop is CASSVAVGDEQYF. The CDR3, as DNA: TGTGCCAGCAGCGTAGCCGTGGGCGACGAGCAGTACTTC.

The chain has TRBV18 and TRBJ1-4; D possibly corresponds to TRBD1 (5 bases). Germline V gives CDR1 KGHSH, CDR2 LQKENI. The CDR3 extends over 15 amino acids. V was shortened by 6 bases and J by 7 bases, with 18 bases between the two germline ends. The CDR3 coding sequence is TGTGCCAGCTCCCCTCGAGGGAGAGGGACTGAAAAACTGTTTTTT. It yields the protein CASSPRGRGTEKLFF.

The CDR3 DNA reads as TGTGCCAGCAGCTCGGTCTTAGGGACAGGGGCCTACAATGAGCAGTTCTTC. It encodes CASSSVLGTGAYNEQFF. This chain joins TRBV7-8 and TRBJ2-1, with TRBD1 identical over 10 bases. The germline V gene has CDR1 SGHVS and CDR2 FQNEAQ. The CDR3 extends over 17 amino acids. The J segment lost 2 bases and the V segment lost 4 bases, leaving 8 bases of the junction unmatched.

The rearrangement joins TRBV6-5 to TRBJ2-1; no clear D. This CDR3 has 11 residues. The germline CDR1 and CDR2 sequences are MNHEY and SVGAGI. V was clipped by 7 bases and J by 7 bases, with 8 bases between them. The CDR3: CASTVGNEQFF. The DNA for the CDR3 is TGTGCCAGCACAGTGGGGAATGAGCAGTTCTTC.

The rearrangement uses TRBV13 and TRBJ2-5; D possibly corresponds to TRBD1 (6 bases). Germline-derived CDR1 and CDR2 are PRHDT and FYEKMQ (reference sequence). V gave up 5 bases and J gave up 9 bases, with 13 bases separating them. This CDR3 is built from 12 residues. CDR3 residues: CASSPSPGAQYF. The CDR3 region has the DNA TGTGCCAGCAGCCCCTCCCCAGGGGCCCAGTACTTC. The full variable domain, in which reference TRBV13 and TRBJ2-5 provide the parts outside the CDR3, is AAGVIQSPRHLIKEKRETATLKCYPIPRHDTVYWYQQGPGQDPQFLISFYEKMQSDKGSIPDRFSAQQFSDYHSELNMSSLELGDSALYFCASSPSPGAQYFGPGTRLLVL.

This sequence joins TRBV19 and TRBJ1-1, with a possible D match to TRBD1 (6 bases). V lost 7 bases and J lost 1, with 22 bases in between. This CDR3 region has 17 residues. Germline CDR1 is LNHDA and CDR2 is SQIVND (reference sequence). In nucleotides, the CDR3 is TGTGCCAGTACCTCCGAGGCCGCCCAGGGACAGAACACTGAAGCTTTCTTT. It translates to CASTSEAAQGQNTEAFF.

The gene calls are TRBV4-3 and TRBJ2-5, with D perhaps matching TRBD2 (5 bases). CDR1 is LGHNA, CDR2 YSLEER, per germline. CDR3 length: 17 residues. V shed 1 base and J shed 5 bases, with 20 bases lying between them. CDR3 sequence: CASSQALTHPSGETQYF. DNA for the CDR3: TGCGCCAGCAGCCAAGCCTTGACCCATCCATCGGGGGAGACCCAGTACTTC.

The gene calls are TRBV5-1 and TRBJ2-7; TRBD1 agrees at 7 bases. Trimming cost V 3 bases and J 2 bases; bases outside gene matches: 11. Germline loops: CDR1 SGHRS, CDR2 YFSETQ. The CDR3 runs 16 residues. CDR3: CASSSVETGLPYEQYF. The DNA for the CDR3 is TGCGCCAGCAGCTCGGTAGAGACAGGGCTACCCTACGAGCAGTACTTC.

V usage is TRBV2 and J usage is TRBJ1-2; D unclear. The V end was cut by 1 base, the J end by 0 bases, with 9 bases between. Germline lookup yields CDR1 SNHLY and CDR2 FYNNEI. CDR3 length: 15 residues. CDR3 sequence: CASSEERITNYGYTF. The CDR3 nucleotides read TGTGCCAGCAGTGAAGAGAGGATCACTAACTATGGCTACACCTTC.

The genes are TRBV29-1 and TRBJ1-2, with 7 bases that match TRBD1. CDR1 is SQVTM and CDR2 is ANQGSEA in the germline V gene. V shed 0 bases and J 8 bases; nucleotides not matched to a gene: 15. This CDR3 comprises 16 residues. DNA of the CDR3: TGCAGCGTTGAAGATTGGGGCGCAGCAGGGGGTCAAGGCTACACCTTC. This gives the protein CSVEDWGAAGGQGYTF.